These 32 T cell receptor beta chains share one sample of origin, sequenced in a study of cytomegalovirus exposure and HLA in healthy donors. Primers: 60 Vbeta forward and 13 Jbeta reverse. The repertoire was sequenced with immunoSEQ multiplex PCR; TCRdb's copy has only in-frame clones and lacks some. Of roughly 68,000 clones listed, around four fifths are singletons. The sequenced sample was PBMCs. These receptors were taken from a male donor in good health and CMV-seropositive.

The chain carries TRBV15 and TRBJ2-3, with 8 nucleotides matching TRBD1. Losses at the gene ends were 3 bases for V and 2 bases for J; bases not matched to a gene: 4. This CDR3 spans 15 amino acids. Germline V gene sequence: CDR1 LNHNV, CDR2 YYDKDF (reference sequence). CDR3: CATSRRTGFTDTQYF. The CDR3 DNA follows: TGTGCCACCAGCAGGAGGACAGGGTTCACAGATACGCAGTATTTT.

This chain joins TRBV13 and TRBJ1-2; TRBD1 aligns across 9 bases. The germline V gene encodes CDR1 PRHDT and CDR2 FYEKMQ (reference sequence). J lost 6 bases, V lost 3 bases, and 17 bases had no gene match. This CDR3 spans 18 amino acids. The CDR3 loop is CASSLGTPERDRVHGYTF. CDR3 bases: TGTGCCAGCAGCTTGGGGACACCCGAGAGGGACAGGGTGCATGGCTACACCTTC.

This chain links TRBV6-6 with TRBJ2-1, with 7 bases lining up with TRBD2. The CDR3 sequence is 16 residues long. V shed 8 bases and J 3 bases; nucleotides not matched to a gene: 13. Germline V lookup: CDR1 MNHNY, CDR2 SVGAGI (reference sequence). The CDR3 is CASGILAGLGYNEQFF. CDR3 sequence (DNA): TGTGCCAGCGGAATATTAGCGGGTTTGGGCTACAATGAGCAGTTCTTC.

This chain links TRBV19 with TRBJ1-5; 9 bases match TRBD1. With V trimmed by 6 bases and J by 4 bases, 7 bases remained unmatched. CDR3 length: 15 residues. The germline V gene encodes CDR1 LNHDA and CDR2 SQIVND (reference sequence). The CDR3 loop is CASRTGTGRNQPQHF. The CDR3 coding sequence is TGTGCCAGTAGAACGGGGACAGGGAGGAATCAGCCCCAGCATTTT.

A single count supports this clone. V is TRBV7-6 and J is TRBJ1-3; 7 positions agree with TRBD1. The ends lost 1 base at V and 4 bases at J; junction bases unmatched: 10. Germline assignment: CDR1 SGHVS and CDR2 FNYEAQ. The CDR3 has 17 residues. The CDR3 DNA reads TGTGCCAGCAGCTTAGGTTCGGAGGGGGCTAGAGGAAACACCATATATTTT. Protein: CASSLGSEGARGNTIYF.

V and J are TRBV4-3 and TRBJ1-1; D possibly corresponds to TRBD1 (6 bases). Germline CDR1 is LGHNA and CDR2 is YSLEER. The V end lost 2 bases, the J end lost 13 bases, and 20 bases lay between the germline ends. This CDR3 has 14 residues. CDR3 residues: CASSQRIDRIGGFF. Written as DNA, the CDR3 is TGCGCCAGCAGCCAACGGATAGACAGGATCGGAGGTTTCTTT.

This clone was detected once. This chain joins TRBV9 and TRBJ2-5; a weak D match, TRBD1 (5 bases). The germline CDR1 and CDR2 sequences are SGDLS and YYNGEE. CDR3 length equals 13 residues. Trimming removed 1 base at V and 5 bases at J, with 9 bases between. The DNA for the CDR3 is TGTGCCAGCAGCGTACAGGGTGGGGAGACCCAGTACTTC. Translating gives CASSVQGGETQYF.

This clone was counted a few times. The chain employs TRBV4-2 and TRBJ2-6; D perhaps matches TRBD1 (5 bases). CDR3 size: 16 residues. Germline CDR1 and CDR2: LGHNA and YNFKEQ. Trimming shortened V by 4 bases and J by 0 bases, and 10 bases separated the two germline ends. This CDR3 is CASSLRQLSGANVLTF. In DNA form, the CDR3 reads TGTGCCAGCAGCCTTCGACAGCTCTCTGGGGCCAACGTCCTGACTTTC.

This chain links TRBV14 with TRBJ2-5; possibly TRBD1 for D (6 bases). The V gene lost 4 bases and the J gene lost 6 bases, with 24 bases spanning the gap. Germline V gene data show CDR1 as SGHDN and CDR2 as FVKESK. This CDR3 is 17 amino acids long. The CDR3 nucleotides read TGTGCCAGCAGCCCCCGGGCACAGGGAATATCGGAAAAGACCCAGTACTTC. Its protein product is CASSPRAQGISEKTQYF.

This chain's CDR3 is CASSDSSVLYGYTF. For the CDR3, the DNA is TGTGCCAGCAGTGACTCGTCAGTACTATATGGCTACACCTTC. The V gene is TRBV6-4, the J gene TRBJ1-2; D uncertain. Between the trimmed V and J ends, which lost 0 bases and 5 bases, there was a span of 10 bases. Germline V gene lookup returns CDR1 MRHNA and CDR2 SNTAGT. The CDR3 is 14 amino acids.

This chain uses TRBV19 with TRBJ1-2, with 12 bases aligning to TRBD1. Germline V gene sequence: CDR1 LNHDA, CDR2 SQIVND (reference sequence). V was pared by 2 bases and J by 8 bases, with 9 bases of the junction left unmatched. CDR3 length: 16 residues. CDR3 sequence reads: CASSIPSGTGGQGYTF. In DNA form, the CDR3 reads TGTGCCAGTAGTATACCTTCCGGGACAGGGGGCCAAGGCTACACCTTC.

The CDR3 region has the DNA TGTGCCAGCAGCCGGGACAGGGGTACAGATACGCAGTATTTT. It yields the protein CASSRDRGTDTQYF. The rearrangement links TRBV9 to TRBJ2-3; 10 bases are a match to TRBD1. The CDR3 runs 14 residues. The V gene's germline CDR1 is SGDLS and CDR2 YYNGEE. The ends lost 4 bases at V and 3 bases at J; junction bases unmatched: 2.

This clone was seen more than once but under ten times. This sequence joins TRBV2 and TRBJ2-2; perhaps TRBD2 as D (6 bases). Germline loops: CDR1 SNHLY, CDR2 FYNNEI. Trimming cost V 4 bases and J 1 base, with 10 bases left between them. This CDR3 spans 15 amino acids. CDR3 nucleotides: TGTGCCAGCAGTGCTGACGGGGGGAACACCGGGGAGCTGTTTTTT. This translates into CASSADGGNTGELFF.

This clone was observed a handful of times. The chain combines TRBV5-1 with TRBJ2-7; perhaps TRBD1 as D (6 bases). This CDR3 region has 14 residues. Germline V gives CDR1 SGHRS, CDR2 YFSETQ. The ends were cut back, 2 bases at V and 5 bases at J, with 14 bases in the middle. CDR3 in DNA: TGCGCCAGCAGCTTATCCCCCCGACAGGACGAGCAGTACTTC. This encodes CASSLSPRQDEQYF.

This chain uses TRBV6-6 with TRBJ1-3; TRBD1 matches 8 bases. Germline CDR1 and CDR2: MNHNY and SVGAGI (reference sequence). The CDR3 sequence is 14 residues long. J lost 3 bases, V lost 5 bases, and 3 bases had no gene match. CDR3 sequence: CASSQGAIGNTIYF. CDR3 sequence (DNA): TGTGCCAGCAGTCAGGGGGCAATTGGAAACACCATATATTTT.

J is TRBJ1-2 and V is TRBV19, with D possibly matching TRBD1 (5 bases). CDR3 size: 13 residues. Per germline, CDR1 LNHDA and CDR2 SQIVND (reference sequence). Trimming took off 8 bases at V and 7 bases at J, with 17 bases between the two ends. In DNA, the CDR3 is TGTGCCAGTGGAGGGGTGCGGGCAAGTGGCTACACCTTC. It translates to CASGGVRASGYTF.

The chain has TRBV5-1 and TRBJ1-1; no reliable D call. CDR1 is SGHRS and CDR2 is YFSETQ in the germline V gene. The CDR3 length is 13 residues. The ends were cut back, 0 bases at V and 6 bases at J, with 9 bases in the middle. The chain's CDR3 is CASSLGPPAEAFF. The CDR3 nucleotides read TGCGCCAGCAGCTTGGGCCCGCCGGCTGAAGCTTTCTTT.

The chain recombines TRBV30 with TRBJ1-1; TRBD1 might be the D (6 bases). The V gene lost 0 bases and the J gene lost 11 bases, with 16 bases spanning the gap. Germline assignment: CDR1 GTSNPN and CDR2 SVGIG (reference sequence). CDR3 length: 13 amino acids. The CDR3 DNA sequence: TGTGCCTGGAGTGTACGGGGGGCAAGCGCGGCTTTCTTT. It translates to CAWSVRGASAAFF.

The CDR3 sequence is CASSPGLPGDTEAFF. The CDR3 DNA sequence: TGTGCCAGCAGCCCGGGCCTCCCCGGGGACACTGAAGCTTTCTTT. V usage is TRBV5-6 and J usage is TRBJ1-1; D remains unclear. CDR3 length equals 15 residues. Trimming took 4 bases from V and 3 from J, leaving 16 bases between them. Per the germline V gene, CDR1 is SGHDT and CDR2 is YYEEEE.

The table lists this clone with a count of one. The chain recombines TRBV5-1 with TRBJ2-1, with D hard to call. The germline CDR1 and CDR2 sequences are SGHRS and YFSETQ. This CDR3 comprises 13 residues. Trimming took 2 bases from V and 4 from J, leaving 7 bases between them. In DNA, the CDR3 is TGCGCCAGCAGCTTTAACGGGTACAATGAGCAGTTCTTC. It codes for CASSFNGYNEQFF.

The chain joins TRBV19 to TRBJ1-5, with 10 bases fitting TRBD1. This CDR3 has 18 residues. After removal of 5 bases from V and 4 bases from J, the junction contained 14 bases not matched to a gene. CDR1 and CDR2 (germline): LNHDA, SQIVND (reference sequence). The CDR3 DNA reads TGTGCCAGTAGTTCCTGGACAGGGGGTATTCGTGAGAATCAGCCCCAGCATTTT. It codes for CASSSWTGGIRENQPQHF.

The rearrangement joins TRBV6-6 to TRBJ1-2; TRBD1 matches 9 bases. The CDR3 has 16 residues. Germline V CDR1 and CDR2: MNHNY, SVGAGI (reference sequence). Germline trimming cut 0 bases from V and 7 bases from J; bases unmatched to any gene: 9. CDR3 sequence reads: CASSYSIQGAGRGYTF. The DNA of the CDR3 is TGTGCCAGCAGTTACTCGATACAGGGGGCGGGTCGTGGCTACACCTTC.

The chain combines TRBV30 with TRBJ1-4; D unclear. Trimming pared 3 bases from V and 4 bases from J, leaving 6 bases between. This CDR3 region has 12 residues. Germline V gene lookup returns CDR1 GTSNPN and CDR2 SVGIG (reference sequence). The DNA for the CDR3 is TGTGCCTGGAGACACAATAATGAAAAACTGTTTTTT. Its protein product is CAWRHNNEKLFF. The whole variable domain, filled in from reference TRBV30 and TRBJ1-4, reads SQTIHQWPATLVQPVGSPLSLECTVEGTSNPNLYWYRQAAGRGLQLLFYSVGIGQISSEVPQNLSASRPQDRQFILSSKKLLLSDSGFYLCAWRHNNEKLFFGSGTQLSVL.

This clone has a handful of counts. This rearrangement joins TRBV4-1 to TRBJ2-7; D is unclear. Germline V gene lookup returns CDR1 MGHRA and CDR2 YSYEKL. The V gene lost 4 bases and the J gene lost 0 bases, with 13 bases spanning the gap. The CDR3 length is 15 residues. The CDR3 protein is CASSRLLQNSYEQYF. The CDR3 DNA reads TGCGCCAGCAGCCGCCTCCTCCAGAACTCCTACGAGCAGTACTTC.

The chain links TRBV27 to TRBJ1-1; D gene ambiguous. V dropped 10 bases and J dropped 1 base, with 25 bases sitting between them. The CDR3 has 17 amino acids. CDR1 and CDR2 from the germline V gene are MNHEY and SMNVEV (reference sequence). The CDR3 region has the DNA TGTGCCACCCTTTCCGCTCGGATGGAGGTAGGGAACACTGAAGCTTTCTTT. Its translation: CATLSARMEVGNTEAFF.

The genes are TRBV5-4 and TRBJ1-1; D gene unclear. The CDR3 is 15 residues long. Germline lookup yields CDR1 SGHNT and CDR2 YYREEE (reference sequence). V was trimmed by 0 bases and J by 2 bases, leaving 11 bases between them. CDR3 residues: CASSLASRKNTEAFF. In DNA, the CDR3 is TGTGCCAGCAGCTTGGCGTCCAGGAAAAACACTGAAGCTTTCTTT.

This rearrangement joins TRBV27 to TRBJ1-5; the D gene is possibly TRBD1 (5 bases). The germline V and J ends were trimmed by 6 bases and 9 bases, with 18 bases remaining between them. The CDR3 has 14 amino acids. Looked up from germline, CDR1 is MNHEY and CDR2 is SMNVEV (reference sequence). CDR3 DNA: TGTGCCAGCAGCAAACTTAAGGGGCCTTCGCCCCAGCATTTT. Translated, it gives CASSKLKGPSPQHF.

The chain recombines TRBV30 with TRBJ1-2; D perhaps matches TRBD1 (5 bases). V was pared by 3 bases and J by 6 bases, with 11 bases between. The germline V gene encodes CDR1 GTSNPN and CDR2 SVGIG (reference sequence). This CDR3 has 12 residues. The CDR3 loop is CAWRGGNDGYTF. The CDR3 bases are TGTGCCTGGAGGGGGGGGAATGATGGCTACACCTTC.

As regards this clone: The junction shows a germline mismatch at one end, possibly a read error. The V gene is TRBV4-3, the J gene TRBJ2-3; D remains unclear. CDR1 is LGHNA and CDR2 is YSLEER in the germline V gene. The CDR3 is 15 residues long. The DNA for the CDR3 is TGCGCCAGCAGCCGCGTGCGAGATGCCACAGATACGCGGTATTTT. It yields the protein CASSRVRDATDTRYF.

This clone was detected once. The J gene is TRBJ2-7, the V gene TRBV9; D is possibly TRBD1 (7 bases). There are 15 residues in the CDR3. Trimming pared 4 bases from V and 3 bases from J, leaving 17 bases between. Germline V gives CDR1 SGDLS, CDR2 YYNGEE. This CDR3 reads CASSPQGGTDYEQYF. CDR3 sequence (DNA): TGTGCCAGCAGCCCTCAGGGGGGTACCGACTACGAGCAGTACTTC.

The V call is TRBV28, the J call TRBJ1-2, with D unclear. Germline V CDR1 and CDR2: MDHEN, SYDVKM. This CDR3 region has 14 residues. The V and J ends lost 5 bases and 8 bases respectively, with 18 bases between them. The CDR3 is CASSGGVWAGGYTF. The CDR3 DNA reads TGTGCCAGCAGTGGTGGTGTCTGGGCGGGGGGCTACACCTTC.

The rearrangement links TRBV19 to TRBJ2-3; 9 nucleotides line up with TRBD2. This CDR3 region has 15 residues. After removal of 3 bases from V and 11 bases from J, the junction contained 12 bases not matched to a gene. CDR1 and CDR2 (germline): LNHDA, SQIVND (reference sequence). Here the CDR3 DNA reads TGTGCCAGTAGTATCGGAGCGGGGGGCATCTTTATGCAGTATTTT. As protein: CASSIGAGGIFMQYF.